This TCR beta chain was obtained from a study of spatial heterogeneity in lung cancer. Study-level findings and limits: The authors estimated that 5.5% to 7% of tumor T cells were covered for alpha chains and more than 11% for beta chains. For expanded intratumoral alpha and beta TCRs, counts tracked tumor mutation counts.

The sample's time point: sample taken at primary tumor resection. The cohort: approximately 66 early-stage, untreated non-small cell lung cancer patients. Whole RNA was taken from tumor, nontumor lung or frozen PBMC; it was then sequenced unsorted. TCRdb re-derived calls from the 5' RACE reads in MiXCR, one entry per CDR3 protein. This repertoire shows under 20,000 distinct CDR3 sequences, roughly 5% found once; its top ten account for 10%. Per germline, CDR1 MRHNA and CDR2 SNTAGT. This CDR3 contains 12 residues. Trimming removed 4 bases at V and 6 bases at J, with 9 bases between. In its sample, this clonotype was seen a few times. The antigen remains undetermined. This beta chain is a stray sequence in a library constructed for alpha chains; its clone size is not meaningful.

The sample here was lung tumor tissue, taken at surgery. The chain couples TRBV6-4 to TRBJ1-1; weak D call: TRBD1 (5 bases). The source of this sequence is a female donor with early-stage non-small cell lung cancer. The chain's CDR3 is CASSAVGAEAFF. The CDR3 bases are TGTGCCAGCAGTGCCGTAGGGGCTGAAGCTTTCTTT.